The rows below give T cell receptor beta chains drawn from one sample of a study of T-cell memory formation after mild COVID-19. MiXCR, run by TCRdb on the 5' RACE reads, gives a single entry per CDR3 protein. The repertoire holds 250,000 to 400,000 distinct CDR3 sequences, over 11% seen once, with around 23% in the top ten. Input material: PBMCs or a T cell subset sorted from them (not recorded which). The receptors come from a man aged 18 to 29 who had mild COVID-19 (a few samples of this study predate the infection). Cell type and time point are not known. CDR3s include the opening cysteine and the closing phenylalanine or tryptophan. Each record gives: CDR3 DNA, CDR3 protein, D gene, J gene, CDR3 length, clone size, V gene. A D gene is named only where the DNA matches it firmly. Clone size appears in some rows only: once, few, many, or a class for an expanded clone.

TGTGCCAGCTCCCCGTTACAAGGGATGAATGGCTACACCTTC | CASSPLQGMNGYTF | - | TRBJ1-2 | 14 | - | TRBV18
TGTGCCAGCACCGTGACAGGGGACACCGGGGAGCTGTTTTTT | CASTVTGDTGELFF | TRBD1 | TRBJ2-2 | 14 | - | TRBV7-9
TGTGCCAGCAGCCAAGACGTTGCGTCAGACTCTGGAAACACCATATATTTT | CASSQDVASDSGNTIYF | - | TRBJ1-3 | 17 | many | TRBV3-1
TGTGCCAGCAGCTTCGGAGGGGTGACCGGCTTGGAGACCCAGTACTTC | CASSFGGVTGLETQYF | - | TRBJ2-5 | 16 | few | TRBV7-2
TGCAGTGCTAGGGAGGCGGCCCACTTGAACACTGAAGCTTTCTTT | CSAREAAHLNTEAFF | - | TRBJ1-1 | 15 | - | TRBV20-1
TGTGCCAGCTCACCGGGCCGTCCCGCCTACAATGAGCAGTTCTTC | CASSPGRPAYNEQFF | - | TRBJ2-1 | 15 | - | TRBV18
TGTGCCAGCAGCGCTTCTTTACATGGGAGCCACACTGAAGCTTTCTTT | CASSASLHGSHTEAFF | - | TRBJ1-1 | 16 | few | TRBV9
TGTGCCACCAAGGGACAGGGCGCAGATACGCAGTATTTT | CATKGQGADTQYF | TRBD1 | TRBJ2-3 | 13 | few | TRBV27
TGCGCCAGCAGCTTGGAGCCAGGGGGGCCCGGGGAGCTGTTTTTT | CASSLEPGGPGELFF | - | TRBJ2-2 | 15 | few | TRBV5-1
TGTGCCAGCAGCCAGAAACAGGGGGCGAGTGAAAAACTGTTTTTT | CASSQKQGASEKLFF | TRBD1 | TRBJ1-4 | 15 | few | TRBV4-2
TGTGCCAGCAGTTCCACCGGTCTTTCGACGAACACTGAAGCTTTCTTT | CASSSTGLSTNTEAFF | - | TRBJ1-1 | 16 | few | TRBV12-3/TRBV12-4
TGTGCCAGCAGCTTAGGTCCCGGGGCTAGCGGACTGCGGCAGTTCTTC | CASSLGPGASGLRQFF | TRBD2 | TRBJ2-1 | 16 | - | TRBV7-3
TGTGCCAGCAGCTCTGGACAGTACTATAATTCACCCCTCCACTTT | CASSSGQYYNSPLHF | - | TRBJ1-6 | 15 | few | TRBV7-2
TGTGCCAGCTCACCAAGCCAGGAGGTTGAGCAGTTCTTC | CASSPSQEVEQFF | - | TRBJ2-1 | 13 | many | TRBV18
TGCAGTGCTAGAGATCTGGCCTCGGGGAGCTTCTTC | CSARDLASGSFF | - | TRBJ2-1 | 12 | - | TRBV20-1
TGCGCCAGCAGCCACCCCGGCACAGATACGCAGTATTTT | CASSHPGTDTQYF | - | TRBJ2-3 | 13 | few | TRBV4-1
TGTGCCAGCAGCTTGGCGGCGAATGAAGCTTTCTTT | CASSLAANEAFF | - | TRBJ1-1 | 12 | - | TRBV5-4
TGCGCCAGCAGCCAAGATCTTTCAGGGGGTCGTGGCTACACCTTC | CASSQDLSGGRGYTF | TRBD1 | TRBJ1-2 | 15 | few | TRBV4-1
TGTGCCAGCAGCTTACCCTGGACAGAACTCTCTGGGGCCAACGTCCTGACTTTC | CASSLPWTELSGANVLTF | - | TRBJ2-6 | 18 | - | TRBV7-6
TGTGCCAGCAGCGAAGCACGAACCGGGAGTAACACTGAAGCTTTCTTT | CASSEARTGSNTEAFF | - | TRBJ1-1 | 16 | few | TRBV9
TGCGCCAGCAGCCAAGATCGATTGATAGCGGGGGAAAATGAGCAGTTCTTC | CASSQDRLIAGENEQFF | TRBD2 | TRBJ2-1 | 17 | many | TRBV4-3
TGTGCCAGCACCGGTGGGGGCGGTGGCTACACCTTC | CASTGGGGGYTF | - | TRBJ1-2 | 12 | few | TRBV12-3/TRBV12-4
TGTGCCAGCAGTTTATCTGCTAGCGGGGACACAGATACGCAGTATTTT | CASSLSASGDTDTQYF | TRBD2 | TRBJ2-3 | 16 | - | TRBV28
TGCGCCAGCAGCGGAGGACAGTTCGGCGAGCAGTACTTC | CASSGGQFGEQYF | - | TRBJ2-7 | 13 | many | TRBV5-1
TGTGCCAGCAGCTTAGGGGCATATAGCAATCAGCCCCAGCATTTT | CASSLGAYSNQPQHF | - | TRBJ1-5 | 15 | - | TRBV7-8
TGCGCCAGCAGCTTCAGGACAGGAGGCACTGAAGCTTTCTTT | CASSFRTGGTEAFF | TRBD1 | TRBJ1-1 | 14 | many | TRBV5-1
TGTGCCAGCAGACCCACAGGGGGGGCCGGGGAGCTGTTTTTT | CASRPTGGAGELFF | - | TRBJ2-2 | 14 | - | TRBV6-6
TGTGCCTGGAGTTCTATGGGGACGATAGATACGCAGTATTTT | CAWSSMGTIDTQYF | - | TRBJ2-3 | 14 | few | TRBV30
TGCGCCAGCAGCGGGACAGGCGACAATGAGCAGTTCTTC | CASSGTGDNEQFF | TRBD1 | TRBJ2-1 | 13 | many | TRBV5-1
TGTGCCAGCAGCACCCTCGGGGGGGGGACAGATACGCAGTATTTT | CASSTLGGGTDTQYF | TRBD2 | TRBJ2-3 | 15 | - | TRBV7-6
TGTGCCAGCAGCTTAATCCAAGGGTACAATGAGCAGTTCTTC | CASSLIQGYNEQFF | - | TRBJ2-1 | 14 | - | TRBV7-2
TGTGCCAGCAAAAGTTGGGACAGCCAAAACACCGGGGAGCTGTTTTTT | CASKSWDSQNTGELFF | TRBD1 | TRBJ2-2 | 16 | many | TRBV18
TGTGCCAGCAGTCGACCCGGGACAGGGGGTATAGAGACCCAGTACTTC | CASSRPGTGGIETQYF | TRBD1 | TRBJ2-5 | 16 | few | TRBV2
TGCGCCAGCAGCCCAGGGACTAGCCAAGAGACCCAGTACTTC | CASSPGTSQETQYF | TRBD2 | TRBJ2-5 | 14 | many | TRBV5-1
TGTGCCAGCAGCGCACTAGATACGCAGTATTTT | CASSALDTQYF | - | TRBJ2-3 | 11 | - | TRBV9
TGTGCCAGCAGCTCCAACGGCCCCGAGGGGGTTGGGCAGTATTTT | CASSSNGPEGVGQYF | - | TRBJ2-3 | 15 | - | TRBV7-3
TGTGCCAGCAGCTTAGAGGGGGTTGGCAATGAGCAGTTCTTC | CASSLEGVGNEQFF | - | TRBJ2-1 | 14 | - | TRBV7-2
TGCGCCAGCAGCCCAGGACAGGGTCATTCCTACGAGCAGTACTTC | CASSPGQGHSYEQYF | TRBD1 | TRBJ2-7 | 15 | many | TRBV5-1
TGCAGTGCTAGTGACGGACGGATAGAAGCTTTCTTT | CSASDGRIEAFF | - | TRBJ1-1 | 12 | few | TRBV20-1
TGTGCCAGCAGTTTATCGGCTAGCGGGGCATCAGATACGCAGTATTTT | CASSLSASGASDTQYF | TRBD2 | TRBJ2-3 | 16 | few | TRBV27